The sequence of this T cell receptor beta chain was determined in a study of T cell responses to AZD1222 COVID-19 vaccine. The protocol was immunoSEQ multiplex PCR, while the TCRdb copy is restricted to in-frame clones and leaves out a portion. The table lists 90,000 to 100,000 clones, more than 70% of them singletons. General study findings and limits: Spike-specific TCR breadth rose after two AZD1222 doses, and depth rose as well. Baseline serology detected seropositivity in only a handful of AZD1222 recipients.

This clone was observed once. Its target is unknown. Germline assignment: CDR1 SEHNR and CDR2 FQNEAQ (reference sequence). V shed 7 bases, J shed 8 bases, and the junction held 5 bases outside the gene matches. The CDR3 totals 12 residues. V gene TRBV7-9 combines with J gene TRBJ2-3; TRBD2 matches at 8 bases. This TCR was sampled from an adult who received the AZD1222 COVID-19 vaccine. Sequenced here: peripheral blood, sampled 28 days after the second AZD1222 dose. This CDR3 reads CASNPGGSTQYF. As DNA, the CDR3 is TGTGCCAGCAACCCGGGAGGGAGTACGCAGTATTTT.